This T cell receptor (beta chain) was profiled in a study of technical replicates of blood from a few donors. V lost 7 bases to trimming and J lost 6 bases, with 10 bases between them. Germline CDR1 PRHDT, CDR2 FYEKMQ (reference sequence). This CDR3 spans 12 amino acids. Method: immunoSEQ multiplex PCR; TCRdb's copy keeps in-frame clones and lacks some. The profile shows approximately 75,000 clones, just under 95% of them singletons. The sequence was collected from a human donor in good health. The sequencing sample was made of T cells isolated from PBMCs. This chain joins TRBV13 and TRBJ2-1, with D maybe TRBD2 (7 bases). In DNA, the CDR3 is TGTGCCAGCAAGGGGGGGGTCAATGAGCAGTTCTTC. Translation: CASKGGVNEQFF.